This entry features one T cell receptor beta chain sequence. The time point is: sample taken at primary tumor resection. Whole RNA from tumor, nontumor lung or frozen PBMC was sequenced unsorted. The sample comes from a study of spatial heterogeneity in lung cancer. Study-wide context: For the average unique TCR and UMI combination, more than nine occurrences appeared in raw reads.

CDR1 and CDR2 from the germline V gene are SGHRS and YFSETQ. V was pared by 1 base and J by 3 bases, with 15 bases between. The CDR3 runs 16 residues. TCRdb reanalysed the 5' RACE reads using MiXCR and keeps one entry per CDR3 protein. Of 40,000 to 55,000 distinct CDR3 sequences listed, roughly 13% are singletons. This TCR was recovered from a male donor with early-stage non-small cell lung cancer. The chain recombines TRBV5-1 with TRBJ2-3; either TRBD1 or TRBD2 may fit D (6 bases each). This specimen was PBMCs, taken at surgery. The CDR3 here is CASSLLGGVSTDTQYF. The CDR3 DNA sequence: TGCGCCAGCAGCTTGCTCGGGGGCGTTAGTACAGATACGCAGTATTTT.